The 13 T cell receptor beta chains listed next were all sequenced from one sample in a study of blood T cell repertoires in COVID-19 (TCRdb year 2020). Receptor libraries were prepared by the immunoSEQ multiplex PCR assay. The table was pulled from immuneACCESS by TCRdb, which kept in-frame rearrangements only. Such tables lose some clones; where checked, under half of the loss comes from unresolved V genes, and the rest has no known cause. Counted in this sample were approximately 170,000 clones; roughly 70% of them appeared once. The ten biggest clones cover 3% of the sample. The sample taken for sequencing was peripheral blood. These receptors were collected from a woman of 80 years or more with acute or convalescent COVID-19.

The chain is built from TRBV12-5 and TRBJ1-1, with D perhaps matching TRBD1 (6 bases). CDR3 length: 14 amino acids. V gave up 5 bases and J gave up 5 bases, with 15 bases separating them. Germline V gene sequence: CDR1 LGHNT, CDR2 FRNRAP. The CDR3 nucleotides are TGTGCTAGTGGTCCCCCAGGAAGGGGGACTGAAGCTTTCTTT. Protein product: CASGPPGRGTEAFF.

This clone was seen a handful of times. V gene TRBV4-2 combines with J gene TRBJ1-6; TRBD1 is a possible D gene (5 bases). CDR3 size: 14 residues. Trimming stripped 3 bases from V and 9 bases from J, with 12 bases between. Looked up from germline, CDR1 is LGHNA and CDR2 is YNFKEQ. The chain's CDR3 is CASSQMTAASPLHF. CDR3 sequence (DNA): TGTGCCAGCAGCCAGATGACAGCTGCTTCACCCCTCCACTTT.

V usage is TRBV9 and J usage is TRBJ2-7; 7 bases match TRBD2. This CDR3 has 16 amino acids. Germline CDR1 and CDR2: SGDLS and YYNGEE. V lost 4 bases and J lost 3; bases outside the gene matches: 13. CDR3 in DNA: TGTGCCAGCAGCCTCGGGGACGGGACTACACACTACGAGCAGTACTTC. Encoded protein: CASSLGDGTTHYEQYF. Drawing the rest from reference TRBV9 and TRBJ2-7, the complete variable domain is DSGVTQTPKHLITATGQRVTLRCSPRSGDLSVYWYQQSLDQGLQFLIQYYNGEERAKGNILERFSAQQFPDLHSELNLSSLELGDSALYFCASSLGDGTTHYEQYFGPGTRLTVT.

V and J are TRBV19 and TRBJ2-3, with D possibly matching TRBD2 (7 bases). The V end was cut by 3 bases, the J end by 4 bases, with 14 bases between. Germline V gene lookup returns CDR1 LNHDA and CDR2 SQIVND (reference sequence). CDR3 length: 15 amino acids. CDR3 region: CASSIGGRGADTQYF. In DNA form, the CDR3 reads TGTGCCAGTAGTATCGGGGGGCGAGGGGCAGATACGCAGTATTTT. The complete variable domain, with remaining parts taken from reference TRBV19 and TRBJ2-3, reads DGGITQSPKYLFRKEGQNVTLSCEQNLNHDAMYWYRQDPGQGLRLIYYSQIVNDFQKGDIAEGYSVSREKKESFPLTVTSAQKNPTAFYLCASSIGGRGADTQYFGPGTRLTVL.

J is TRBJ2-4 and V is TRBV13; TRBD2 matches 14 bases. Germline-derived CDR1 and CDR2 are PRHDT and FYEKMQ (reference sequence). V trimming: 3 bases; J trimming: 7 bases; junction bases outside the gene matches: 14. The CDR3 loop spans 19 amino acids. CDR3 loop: CASSFTPIGTSGSRNIQYF. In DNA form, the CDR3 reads TGTGCCAGCAGCTTTACCCCAATCGGGACTAGCGGGAGTAGGAACATTCAGTACTTC.

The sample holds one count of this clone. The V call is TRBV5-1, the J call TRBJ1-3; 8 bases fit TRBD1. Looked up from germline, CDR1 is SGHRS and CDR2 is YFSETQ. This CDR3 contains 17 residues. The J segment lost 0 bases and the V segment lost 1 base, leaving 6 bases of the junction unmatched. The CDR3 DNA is TGCGCCAGCAGCTTGCAGGGACAGGCGTTCTCTGGAAACACCATATATTTT. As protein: CASSLQGQAFSGNTIYF.

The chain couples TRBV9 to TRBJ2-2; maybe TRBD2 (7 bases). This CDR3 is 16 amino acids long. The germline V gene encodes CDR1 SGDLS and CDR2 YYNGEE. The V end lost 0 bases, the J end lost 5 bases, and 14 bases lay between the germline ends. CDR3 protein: CASSVDRGRGTGELFF. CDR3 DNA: TGTGCCAGCAGCGTAGATAGGGGGAGGGGAACCGGGGAGCTGTTTTTT.

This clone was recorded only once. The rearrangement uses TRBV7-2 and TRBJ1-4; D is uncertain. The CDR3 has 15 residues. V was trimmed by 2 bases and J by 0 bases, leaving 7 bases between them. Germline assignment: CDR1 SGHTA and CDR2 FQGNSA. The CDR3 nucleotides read TGTGCCAGCAGCTTATCTAGGACAACTAATGAAAAACTGTTTTTT. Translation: CASSLSRTTNEKLFF.

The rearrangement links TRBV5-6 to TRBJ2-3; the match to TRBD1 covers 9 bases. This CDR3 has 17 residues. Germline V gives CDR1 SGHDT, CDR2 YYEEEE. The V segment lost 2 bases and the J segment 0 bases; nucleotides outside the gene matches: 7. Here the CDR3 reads CASSFLGGQGSTDTQYF. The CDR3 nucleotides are TGTGCCAGCAGCTTCCTAGGGGGACAGGGAAGCACAGATACGCAGTATTTT.

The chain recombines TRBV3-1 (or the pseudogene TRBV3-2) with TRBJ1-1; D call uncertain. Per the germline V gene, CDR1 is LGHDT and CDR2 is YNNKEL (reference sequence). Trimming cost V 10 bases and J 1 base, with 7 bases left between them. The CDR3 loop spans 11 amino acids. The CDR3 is CATTANTEAFF. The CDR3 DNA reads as TGTGCCACCACAGCGAACACTGAAGCTTTCTTT.

CDR3 bases: TGTGCCAGCAGACGGACAGCATTGAACACTGAAGCTTTCTTT. Amino acids: CASRRTALNTEAFF. The chain carries TRBV7-2 and TRBJ1-1, with D possibly TRBD1 on 6 matching bases. The V end lost 6 bases, the J end lost 0 bases, and 11 bases lay between the germline ends. CDR1 SGHTA and CDR2 FQGNSA come from the germline V gene. The CDR3 has 14 amino acids.

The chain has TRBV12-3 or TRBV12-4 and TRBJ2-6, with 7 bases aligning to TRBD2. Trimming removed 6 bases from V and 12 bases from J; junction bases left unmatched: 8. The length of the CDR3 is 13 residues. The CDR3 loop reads CASSRGLGGVLTF. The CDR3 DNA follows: TGTGCCAGCAGCCGCGGACTAGGCGGCGTCCTGACTTTC.

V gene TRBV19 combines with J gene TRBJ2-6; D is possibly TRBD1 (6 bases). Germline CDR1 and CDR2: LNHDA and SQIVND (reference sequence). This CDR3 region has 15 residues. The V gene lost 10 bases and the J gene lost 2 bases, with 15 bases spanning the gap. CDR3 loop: CATALQGPGANVLTF. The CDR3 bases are TGTGCCACCGCTTTACAGGGTCCTGGGGCCAACGTCCTGACTTTC.